The T cell receptor (beta chain) described here comes from a study of blood T cells in healthy people across ages. This CDR3 spans 13 amino acids. Trimming cost V 4 bases and J 7 bases, with 14 bases left between them. CDR1 and CDR2 (germline): SQVTM, ANQGSEA. PCR was performed a second time for about 7 to 12 cycles using a sample-barcoded 5' primer and a J-beta primer mix. TCRdb reprocessed the 5' RACE reads via MiXCR and lists one record per CDR3 protein. The repertoire includes under 2 million distinct CDR3 sequences, approximately 32% of them detected once, and about 11% sits in the top ten. The clonotype comes from a woman in her twenties or thirties in good health. The genes are TRBV29-1 and TRBJ2-1; either TRBD1 or TRBD2 may supply D (5 bases each). The material sequenced was blood. CDR3 residues: CSVVLRGQNEQFF. CDR3 DNA: TGCAGCGTTGTACTTCGGGGCCAAAATGAGCAGTTCTTC.